These 6 T cell receptor beta chains were sequenced from one sample in a study of T cells after yellow fever vaccination. TCRdb re-derived calls from the 5' RACE reads in MiXCR, one entry per CDR3 protein. The sample carries hundreds of thousands of distinct CDR3 sequences, roughly 12% recorded once. Source: PBMCs, taken on the day of the yellow fever booster vaccination. These receptors all come from a young man who received the YFV17D yellow fever vaccine.

This clonotype was detected ten times or more. This chain uses TRBV25-1 with TRBJ2-5; D may be TRBD2 (5 bases). The CDR3 runs to 13 residues. Germline lookup yields CDR1 MGHDK and CDR2 SYGVNS. V lost 5 bases to trimming and J lost 5 bases, with 12 bases between them. For the CDR3, the DNA is TGTGCCAGCAGTCCCAAGACGGGGGAGACCCAGTACTTC. Its translation is CASSPKTGETQYF.

The chain employs TRBV20-1 and TRBJ1-5; TRBD1 is a possible D gene (5 bases). The CDR3 sequence is 14 residues long. V dropped 6 bases and J dropped 6 bases, with 18 bases sitting between them. Germline-derived CDR1 and CDR2 are DFQATT and SNEGSKA (reference sequence). CDR3 coding DNA: TGCAGTGCAACCACAGGATTTGGTATTCAGCCCCAGCATTTT. Translating it yields CSATTGFGIQPQHF.

This clonotype was seen a handful of times. This chain joins TRBV5-4 and TRBJ2-1, with 8 bases that match TRBD1. CDR3 size: 14 residues. J lost 9 bases, V lost 1 base, and 6 bases had no gene match. The germline V gene encodes CDR1 SGHNT and CDR2 YYREEE (reference sequence). CDR3 region: CASSLRDRGAEQFF. CDR3 bases: TGTGCCAGCAGCTTGCGAGACAGGGGTGCTGAGCAGTTCTTC.

This sequence joins TRBV4-3 and TRBJ2-6; D uncertain. Germline CDR1 reads LGHNA; CDR2 reads YSLEER. CDR3 size: 15 residues. V lost 0 bases, J lost 0 bases, and 3 bases lay in between. For the CDR3, the DNA is TGCGCCAGCAGCCAAGAAGACTCTGGGGCCAACGTCCTGACTTTC. It specifies CASSQEDSGANVLTF.

The sample holds a few counts of this clonotype. The genes are TRBV7-9 and TRBJ2-1; 13 bases are a match to TRBD2. V lost 6 bases, J lost 9 bases, and 8 bases stayed unmatched. The germline V gene has CDR1 SEHNR and CDR2 FQNEAQ (reference sequence). This CDR3 has 15 residues. The CDR3 DNA reads TGTGCCAGCAGGCCGACTAGCGGGAGGCTCGGTGAGCAGTTCTTC. Translating it yields CASRPTSGRLGEQFF.

The sample holds a few counts of this clonotype. The chain couples TRBV6-5 to TRBJ1-6, with D unclear. This CDR3 spans 16 amino acids. V dropped 2 bases and J dropped 0 bases, with 8 bases sitting between them. Germline values: CDR1 MNHEY, CDR2 SVGAGI. For the CDR3, the DNA is TGTGCCAGCAGTTACGCACTCAGCTCCTATAATTCACCCCTCCACTTT. Its translation: CASSYALSSYNSPLHF.